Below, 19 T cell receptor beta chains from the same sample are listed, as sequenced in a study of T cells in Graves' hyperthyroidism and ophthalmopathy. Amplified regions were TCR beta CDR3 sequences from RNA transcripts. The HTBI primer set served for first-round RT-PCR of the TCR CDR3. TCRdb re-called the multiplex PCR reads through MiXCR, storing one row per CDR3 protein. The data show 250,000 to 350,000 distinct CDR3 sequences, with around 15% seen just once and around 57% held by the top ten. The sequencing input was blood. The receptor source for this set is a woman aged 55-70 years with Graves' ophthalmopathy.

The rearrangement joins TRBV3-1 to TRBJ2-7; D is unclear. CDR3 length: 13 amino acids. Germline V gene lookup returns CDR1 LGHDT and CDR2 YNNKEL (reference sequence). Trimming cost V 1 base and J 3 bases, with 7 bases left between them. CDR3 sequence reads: CASSQVNSYEQYF. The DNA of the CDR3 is TGTGCCAGCAGCCAAGTGAACAGCTACGAGCAGTACTTC.

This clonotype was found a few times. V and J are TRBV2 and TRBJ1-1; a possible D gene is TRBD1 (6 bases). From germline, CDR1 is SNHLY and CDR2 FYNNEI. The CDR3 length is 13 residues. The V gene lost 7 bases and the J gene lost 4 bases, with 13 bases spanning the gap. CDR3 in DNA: TGTGCCAGCAAGTTGGGGGCGCTCACTGAAGCTTTCTTT. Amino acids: CASKLGALTEAFF.

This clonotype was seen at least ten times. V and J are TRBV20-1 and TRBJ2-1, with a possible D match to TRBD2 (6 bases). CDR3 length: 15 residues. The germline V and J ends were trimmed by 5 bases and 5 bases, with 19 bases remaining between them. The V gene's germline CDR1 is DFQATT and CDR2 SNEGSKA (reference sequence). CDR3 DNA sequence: TGCAGTGCTCTTGCCGGGGTAGCGGCGAACAATGAGCAGTTCTTC. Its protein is CSALAGVAANNEQFF.

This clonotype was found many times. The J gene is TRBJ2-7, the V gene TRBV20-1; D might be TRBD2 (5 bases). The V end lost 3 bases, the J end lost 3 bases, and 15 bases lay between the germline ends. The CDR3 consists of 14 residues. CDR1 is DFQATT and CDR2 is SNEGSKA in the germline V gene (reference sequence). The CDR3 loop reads CSASPTDRDYEQYF. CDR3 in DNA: TGCAGTGCTAGTCCTACCGACCGGGACTACGAGCAGTACTTC.

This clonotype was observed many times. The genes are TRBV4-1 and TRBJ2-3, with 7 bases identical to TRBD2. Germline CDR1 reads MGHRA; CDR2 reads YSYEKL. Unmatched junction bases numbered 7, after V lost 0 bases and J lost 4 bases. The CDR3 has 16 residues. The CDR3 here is CASSQDTGSGSDTQYF. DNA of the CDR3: TGCGCCAGCAGCCAAGATACGGGTAGCGGGTCAGATACGCAGTATTTT.

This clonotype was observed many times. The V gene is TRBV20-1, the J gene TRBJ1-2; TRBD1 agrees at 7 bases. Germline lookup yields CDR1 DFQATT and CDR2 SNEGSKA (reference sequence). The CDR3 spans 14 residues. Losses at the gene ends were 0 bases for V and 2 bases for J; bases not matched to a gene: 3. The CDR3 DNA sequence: TGCAGTGCTAGAGACCTGACAGGGAACTATGGCTACACCTTC. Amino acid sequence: CSARDLTGNYGYTF.

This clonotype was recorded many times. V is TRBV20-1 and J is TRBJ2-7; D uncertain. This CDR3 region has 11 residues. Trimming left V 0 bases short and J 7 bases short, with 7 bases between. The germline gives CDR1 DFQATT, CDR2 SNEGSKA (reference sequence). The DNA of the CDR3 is TGCAGTGCTAGAGAATCCGAGGAGCAGTACTTC. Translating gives CSARESEEQYF.

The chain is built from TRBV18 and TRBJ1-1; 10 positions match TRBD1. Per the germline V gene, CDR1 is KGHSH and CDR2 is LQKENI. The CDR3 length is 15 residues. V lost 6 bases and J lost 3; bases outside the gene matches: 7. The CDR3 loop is CASSLTGGRDTEAFF. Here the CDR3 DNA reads TGTGCCAGCTCTCTGACAGGGGGCCGGGACACTGAAGCTTTCTTT.

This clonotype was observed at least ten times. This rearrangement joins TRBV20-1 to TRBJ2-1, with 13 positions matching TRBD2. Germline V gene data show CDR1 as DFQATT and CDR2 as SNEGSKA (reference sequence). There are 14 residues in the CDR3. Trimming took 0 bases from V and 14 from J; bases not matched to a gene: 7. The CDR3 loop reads CSARETSGRRGEFF. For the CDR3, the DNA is TGCAGTGCTAGAGAGACTAGCGGGAGGAGGGGGGAGTTCTTC.

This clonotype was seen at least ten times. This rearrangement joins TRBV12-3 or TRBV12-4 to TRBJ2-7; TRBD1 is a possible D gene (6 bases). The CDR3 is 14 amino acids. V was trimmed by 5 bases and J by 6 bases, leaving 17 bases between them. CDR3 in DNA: TGTGCCAGCAGTCCCAGGGGACCCCGAGGCGAGCAGTACTTC. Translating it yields CASSPRGPRGEQYF.

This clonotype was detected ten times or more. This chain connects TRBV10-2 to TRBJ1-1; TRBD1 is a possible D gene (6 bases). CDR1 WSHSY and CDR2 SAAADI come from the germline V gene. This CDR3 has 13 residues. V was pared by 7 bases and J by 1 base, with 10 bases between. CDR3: CASKKGENTEAFF. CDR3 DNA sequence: TGCGCCAGCAAAAAGGGGGAGAACACTGAAGCTTTCTTT.

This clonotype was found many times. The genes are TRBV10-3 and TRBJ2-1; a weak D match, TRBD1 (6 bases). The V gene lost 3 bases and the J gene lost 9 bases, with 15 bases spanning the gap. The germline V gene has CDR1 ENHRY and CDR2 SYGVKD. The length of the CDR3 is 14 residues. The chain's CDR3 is CAISDQGSSGEQFF. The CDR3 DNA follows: TGTGCCATCAGTGATCAGGGGTCAAGCGGTGAGCAGTTCTTC.

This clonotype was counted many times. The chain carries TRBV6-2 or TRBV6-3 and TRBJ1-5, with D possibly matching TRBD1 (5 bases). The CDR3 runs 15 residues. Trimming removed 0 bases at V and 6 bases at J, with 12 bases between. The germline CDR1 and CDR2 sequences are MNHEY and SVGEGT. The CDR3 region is CASSYSVAGRQPQHF. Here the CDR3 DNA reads TGTGCCAGCAGTTACTCGGTGGCAGGGCGTCAGCCCCAGCATTTT.

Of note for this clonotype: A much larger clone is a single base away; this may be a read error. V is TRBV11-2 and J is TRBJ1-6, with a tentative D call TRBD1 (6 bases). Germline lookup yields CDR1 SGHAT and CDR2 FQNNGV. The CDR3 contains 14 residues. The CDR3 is CVSSSRGQGSPLHF. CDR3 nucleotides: TGTGTCAGCAGCTCCCGGGGGCAGGGATCACCCCTCCACTTT. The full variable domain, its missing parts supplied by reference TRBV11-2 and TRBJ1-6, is EAGVAQSPRYKIIEKRQSVAFWCNPISGHATLYWYQQILGQGPKLLIQFQNNGVVDDSQLPKDRFSAERLKGVDSTLKIQPAKLEDSAVYLCVSSSRGQGSPLHFGNGTRLTVT.

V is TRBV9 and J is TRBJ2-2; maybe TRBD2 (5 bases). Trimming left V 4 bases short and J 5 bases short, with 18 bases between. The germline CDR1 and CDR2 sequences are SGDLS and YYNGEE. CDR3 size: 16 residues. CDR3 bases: TGTGCCAGCAGCTTGAACAGCCACTCGGGGACCGGGGAGCTGTTTTTT. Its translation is CASSLNSHSGTGELFF.

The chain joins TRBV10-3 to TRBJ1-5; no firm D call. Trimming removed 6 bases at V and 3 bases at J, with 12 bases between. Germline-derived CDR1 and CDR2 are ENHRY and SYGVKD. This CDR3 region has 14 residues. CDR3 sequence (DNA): TGTGCCATCAGCGACACTACAACCAATCAGCCCCAGCATTTT. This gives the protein CAISDTTTNQPQHF.

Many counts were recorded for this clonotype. The CDR3 here is CASTGLSRSSYNEQFF. The CDR3 DNA sequence: TGTGCCAGCACCGGCCTCTCCCGAAGCTCCTACAATGAGCAGTTCTTC. This rearrangement joins TRBV6-1 to TRBJ2-1; D not resolved. This CDR3 comprises 16 residues. Germline V gives CDR1 MNHNS, CDR2 SASEGT. The germline V and J ends were trimmed by 7 bases and 0 bases, with 16 bases remaining between them.

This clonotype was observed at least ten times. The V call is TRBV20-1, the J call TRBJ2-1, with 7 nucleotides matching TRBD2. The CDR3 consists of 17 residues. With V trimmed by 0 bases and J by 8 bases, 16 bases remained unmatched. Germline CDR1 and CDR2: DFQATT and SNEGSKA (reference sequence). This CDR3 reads CSARDHRRASGSYEQFF. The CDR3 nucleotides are TGCAGTGCTAGAGATCATCGGCGGGCTAGCGGAAGCTATGAGCAGTTCTTC.

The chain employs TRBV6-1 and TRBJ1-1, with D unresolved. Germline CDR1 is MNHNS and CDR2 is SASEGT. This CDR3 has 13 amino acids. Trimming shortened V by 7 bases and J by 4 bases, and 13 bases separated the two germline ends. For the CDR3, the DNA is TGTGCCAGCAACCTTCAAGTAGCCACTGAAGCTTTCTTT. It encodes CASNLQVATEAFF.